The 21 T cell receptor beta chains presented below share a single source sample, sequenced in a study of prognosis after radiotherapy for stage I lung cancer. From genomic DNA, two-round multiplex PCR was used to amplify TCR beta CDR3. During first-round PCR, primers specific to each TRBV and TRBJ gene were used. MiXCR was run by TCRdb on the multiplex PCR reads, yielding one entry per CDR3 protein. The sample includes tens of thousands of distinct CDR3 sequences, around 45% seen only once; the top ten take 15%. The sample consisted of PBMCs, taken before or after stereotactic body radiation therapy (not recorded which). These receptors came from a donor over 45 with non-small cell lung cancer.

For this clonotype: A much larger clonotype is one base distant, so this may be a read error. CDR3 DNA: TGTGCCACCGTTAAGCGGGAGGGGAGATGGGGGTCCAAAAACATTCAGTACTTC. This sequence encodes CATVKREGRWGSKNIQYF. This chain joins TRBV2 and TRBJ2-4; 10 nucleotides line up with TRBD2. The CDR3 loop spans 18 amino acids. Germline trimming cut 10 bases from V and 2 bases from J; bases unmatched to any gene: 17. CDR1 SNHLY and CDR2 FYNNEI come from the germline V gene.

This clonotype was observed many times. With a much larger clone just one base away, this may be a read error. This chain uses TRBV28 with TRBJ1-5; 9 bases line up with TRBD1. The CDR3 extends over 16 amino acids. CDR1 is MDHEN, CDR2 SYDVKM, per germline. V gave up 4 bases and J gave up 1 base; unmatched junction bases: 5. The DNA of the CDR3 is TGTGCCAGCAGTTACGAAGGACAGGGGAGCAATCAGCCCCAGCATTTT. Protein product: CASSYEGQGSNQPQHF.

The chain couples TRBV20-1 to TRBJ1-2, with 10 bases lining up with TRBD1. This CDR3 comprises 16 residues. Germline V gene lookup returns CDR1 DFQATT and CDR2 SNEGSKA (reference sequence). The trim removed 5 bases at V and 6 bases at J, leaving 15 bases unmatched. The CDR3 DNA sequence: TGCAGTGCTCCCTACGTGCCCGGACAGGGGGTCCATGGCTACACCTTC. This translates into CSAPYVPGQGVHGYTF.

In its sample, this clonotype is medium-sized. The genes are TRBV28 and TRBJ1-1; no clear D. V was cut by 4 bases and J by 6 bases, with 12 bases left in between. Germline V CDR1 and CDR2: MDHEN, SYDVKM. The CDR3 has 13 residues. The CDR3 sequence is CASSSFPTPEAFF. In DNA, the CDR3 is TGTGCCAGCAGTTCTTTCCCCACACCTGAAGCTTTCTTT.

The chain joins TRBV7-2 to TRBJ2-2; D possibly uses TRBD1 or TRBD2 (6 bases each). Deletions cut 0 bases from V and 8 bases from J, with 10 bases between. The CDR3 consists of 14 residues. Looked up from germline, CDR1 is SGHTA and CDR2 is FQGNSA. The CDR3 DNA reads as TGTGCCAGCAGCTTAGCGGGCGGGACAGGGGAGCTGTTTTTT. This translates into CASSLAGGTGELFF.

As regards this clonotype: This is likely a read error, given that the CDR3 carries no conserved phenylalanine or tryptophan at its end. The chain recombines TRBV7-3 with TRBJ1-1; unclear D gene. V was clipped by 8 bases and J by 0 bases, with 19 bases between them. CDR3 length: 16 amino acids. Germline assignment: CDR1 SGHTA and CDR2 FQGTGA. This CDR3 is CASSQTVYSMNTEAFS. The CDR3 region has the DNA TGTGCCAGCTCTCAGACGGTGTACTCAATGAACACTGAAGCTTTCTCT.

CDR3 DNA sequence: TGTGCCAGCAGCTTTGGGCGGGGTATGGGCTACGAGCAGTACTTC. This encodes CASSFGRGMGYEQYF. This chain uses TRBV13 with TRBJ2-7; tentatively, D is TRBD2 (6 bases). CDR1 is PRHDT, CDR2 FYEKMQ, per germline (reference sequence). Trimming stripped 3 bases from V and 3 bases from J, with 15 bases between. The CDR3 is 15 amino acids.

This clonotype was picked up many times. In nucleotides, the CDR3 is TGTGCCAGCAGCTTGGGCAATGAGCAGTTCTTC. Protein sequence: CASSLGNEQFF. The genes are TRBV5-5 and TRBJ2-1; D not resolved. V lost 0 bases, J lost 6 bases, and 1 base lay in between. The CDR3 extends over 11 amino acids. Germline values: CDR1 SGHKS, CDR2 YYEKEE (reference sequence).

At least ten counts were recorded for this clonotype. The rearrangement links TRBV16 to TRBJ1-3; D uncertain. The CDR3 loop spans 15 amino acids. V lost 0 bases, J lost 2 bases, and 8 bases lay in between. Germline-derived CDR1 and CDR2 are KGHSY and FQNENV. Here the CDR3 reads CASSQSDGTGNTIYF. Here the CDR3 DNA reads TGTGCCAGCAGCCAATCGGATGGTACTGGAAACACCATATATTTT.

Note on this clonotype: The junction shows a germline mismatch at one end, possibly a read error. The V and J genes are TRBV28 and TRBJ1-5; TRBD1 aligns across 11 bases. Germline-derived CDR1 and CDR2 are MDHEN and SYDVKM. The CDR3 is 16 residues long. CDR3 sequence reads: CASRESWTGGNQPQHF. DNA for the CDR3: TGTGCCAGCAGGGAATCGTGGACAGGGGGCAATCAGCCCCAGCACTTT.

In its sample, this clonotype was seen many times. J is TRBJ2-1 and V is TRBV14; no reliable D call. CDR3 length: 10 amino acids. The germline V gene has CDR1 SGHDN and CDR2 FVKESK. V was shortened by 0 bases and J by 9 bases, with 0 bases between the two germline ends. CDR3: CASSQDEQFF. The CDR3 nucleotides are TGTGCCAGCAGCCAAGATGAGCAGTTCTTC.

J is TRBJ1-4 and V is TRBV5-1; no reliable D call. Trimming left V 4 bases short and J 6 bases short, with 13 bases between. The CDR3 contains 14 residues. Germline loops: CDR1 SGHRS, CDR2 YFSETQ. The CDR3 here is CASSQNPGYEKLFF. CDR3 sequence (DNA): TGCGCCAGCAGCCAAAATCCGGGATATGAAAAACTGTTTTTT.

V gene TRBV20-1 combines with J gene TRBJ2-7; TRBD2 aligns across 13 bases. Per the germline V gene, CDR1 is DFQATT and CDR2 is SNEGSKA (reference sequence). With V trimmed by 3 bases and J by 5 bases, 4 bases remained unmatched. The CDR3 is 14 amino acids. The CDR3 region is CSASWTSGSDEQYF. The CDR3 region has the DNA TGCAGTGCTAGCTGGACTAGCGGGAGTGACGAGCAGTACTTC.

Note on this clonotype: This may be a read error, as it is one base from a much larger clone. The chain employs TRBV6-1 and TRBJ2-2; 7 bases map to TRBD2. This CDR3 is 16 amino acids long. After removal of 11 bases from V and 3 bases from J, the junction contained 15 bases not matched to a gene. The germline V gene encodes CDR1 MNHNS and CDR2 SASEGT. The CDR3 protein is CAGRPGSGVYTGELFF. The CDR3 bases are TGTGCCGGCCGCCCTGGGAGCGGGGTGTACACCGGGGAGCTGTTTTTT.

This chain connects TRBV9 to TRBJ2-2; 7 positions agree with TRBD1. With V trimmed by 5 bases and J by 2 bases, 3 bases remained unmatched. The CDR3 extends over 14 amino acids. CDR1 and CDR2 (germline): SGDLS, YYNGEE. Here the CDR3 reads CASRKGGNTGELFF. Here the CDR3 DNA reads TGTGCCAGCAGAAAAGGGGGCAACACCGGGGAGCTGTTTTTT. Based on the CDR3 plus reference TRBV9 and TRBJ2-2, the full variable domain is DSGVTQTPKHLITATGQRVTLRCSPRSGDLSVYWYQQSLDQGLQFLIQYYNGEERAKGNILERFSAQQFPDLHSELNLSSLELGDSALYFCASRKGGNTGELFFGEGSRLTVL.

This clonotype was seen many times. In DNA form, the CDR3 reads TGTGCCACCGGAGGACAGGGGGGAAATACGCAGTATTTT. It specifies CATGGQGGNTQYF. The chain is built from TRBV24-1 and TRBJ2-3, with 10 bases lining up with TRBD1. The germline CDR1 and CDR2 sequences are KGHDR and SFDVKD. The junction had 6 bases not matched to a gene; V was cut back by 9 bases and J by 7 bases. The CDR3 covers 13 residues.

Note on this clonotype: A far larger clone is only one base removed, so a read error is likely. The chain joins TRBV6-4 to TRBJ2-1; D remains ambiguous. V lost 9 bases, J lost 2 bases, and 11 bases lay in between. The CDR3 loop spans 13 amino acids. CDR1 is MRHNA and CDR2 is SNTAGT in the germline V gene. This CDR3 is CASFPMAYNEQFF. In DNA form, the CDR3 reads TGTGCCAGTTTCCCCATGGCCTACAATGAGCAGTTCTTC.

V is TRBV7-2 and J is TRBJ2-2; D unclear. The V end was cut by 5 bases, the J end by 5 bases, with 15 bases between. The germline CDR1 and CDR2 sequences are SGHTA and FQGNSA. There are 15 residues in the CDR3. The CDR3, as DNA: TGTGCCAGCAGCCCCGAGGTCCTGGAGACCGGGGAGCTGTTTTTT. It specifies CASSPEVLETGELFF.

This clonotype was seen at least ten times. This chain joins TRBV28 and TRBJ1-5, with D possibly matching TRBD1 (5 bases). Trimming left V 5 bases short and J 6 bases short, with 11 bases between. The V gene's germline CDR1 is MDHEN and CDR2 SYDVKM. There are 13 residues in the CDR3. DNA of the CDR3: TGTGCCAGCAGTCCAGGGTTTGGTCAGCCCCAGCATTTT. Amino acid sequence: CASSPGFGQPQHF.

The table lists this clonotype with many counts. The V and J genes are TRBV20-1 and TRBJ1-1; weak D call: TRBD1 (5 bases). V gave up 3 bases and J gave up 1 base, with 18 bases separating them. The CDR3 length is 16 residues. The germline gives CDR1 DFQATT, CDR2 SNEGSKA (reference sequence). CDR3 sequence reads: CSASMRGGTSNTEAFF. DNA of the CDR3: TGCAGTGCTAGTATGAGGGGCGGGACTTCGAACACTGAAGCTTTCTTT.

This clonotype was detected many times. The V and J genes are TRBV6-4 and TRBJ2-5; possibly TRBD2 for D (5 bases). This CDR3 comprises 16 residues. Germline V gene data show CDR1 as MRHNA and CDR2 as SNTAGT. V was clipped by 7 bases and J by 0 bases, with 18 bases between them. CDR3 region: CASNGKGASYQETQYF. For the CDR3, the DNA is TGTGCCAGCAACGGGAAGGGTGCATCGTACCAAGAGACCCAGTACTTC.